This T cell receptor beta chain came from a study of blood T cell repertoires in COVID-19. For the study at large: Nucleic acid was either cDNA or gDNA, and it came from T cells, B-cell-depleted T cells, or PBMCs.

Original analysis: Amplification of reference gene primers was used by the study to estimate nucleated cell counts. Using immunoSEQ multiplex PCR, the repertoire was profiled, and TCRdb retains in-frame clones only, with some absent. V, J and clone size are those of that table, while D and trimming were read from the DNA. The sample consists of about 27,000 clones, around 93% of them appearing once. The CDR3 totals 15 residues. With 0 bases removed from V and 6 bases from J, the gap between germline ends came to 13 bases. In germline, CDR1 is SGHRS, CDR2 YFSETQ. The TCR sequence derives from a human donor in a cohort sampled during active COVID-19. This chain joins TRBV5-1 and TRBJ1-5, with D perhaps matching TRBD1 (5 bases). Source material: peripheral blood. In DNA form, the CDR3 reads TGCGCCAGCAGCTTGGGTGGGCAGGGAAGTCAGCCCCAGCATTTT. This encodes CASSLGGQGSQPQHF.